These T cell receptor beta chains were read from a single sample in a study of blood T cell repertoires in COVID-19. The data were produced by immunoSEQ multiplex PCR, yet TCRdb's version contains in-frame clones alone and is incomplete. Altogether approximately 170,000 clones are present, roughly 90% being singletons, with the ten largest covering approximately 0.8%. Sequenced: PBMCs or T cells enriched from blood (not recorded which). All receptors come from a woman aged 18 to 35 who had recovered from COVID-19. CDR3s include the opening cysteine and the closing phenylalanine or tryptophan. Fields, in order: V gene, J gene, CDR3 length, clone size, D gene, CDR3 protein, CDR3 DNA. A D gene is named only where the DNA matches it firmly. For some rows the clone size is stated as once, few or many, or as a class when expanded; others skip it.

v_gene: TRBV19; j_gene: TRBJ1-3; len: 16; abundance: .; d_gene: TRBD1; CDR3aa: CASSIAPGGLRNTIYF; CDR3nt: TGTGCCAGTAGTATAGCCCCAGGGGGCTTAAGAAACACCATATATTTT
v_gene: TRBV27; j_gene: TRBJ2-5; len: 15; abundance: .; d_gene: TRBD2; CDR3aa: CASRGLGMGRETQYF; CDR3nt: TGTGCCAGCAGAGGACTAGGAATGGGGCGAGAGACCCAGTACTTC
v_gene: TRBV9; j_gene: TRBJ1-3; len: 15; abundance: .; d_gene: .; CDR3aa: CASSVVPGPGNTIYF; CDR3nt: TGTGCCAGCAGCGTAGTCCCAGGGCCCGGAAACACCATATATTTT
v_gene: TRBV27; j_gene: TRBJ2-3; len: 15; abundance: .; d_gene: TRBD2; CDR3aa: CYLLRLAGCTDTQYF; CDR3nt: TGCTACTTACTACGACTAGCGGGTTGCACAGATACGCAGTATTTT
v_gene: TRBV29-1; j_gene: TRBJ1-2; len: 13; abundance: once; d_gene: TRBD1; CDR3aa: CSVVRDSHWGYTF; CDR3nt: TGCAGCGTTGTCAGGGACAGCCATTGGGGCTACACCTTC
v_gene: TRBV5-5; j_gene: TRBJ2-1; len: 16; abundance: .; d_gene: .; CDR3aa: CASSLAIGTAYNEQFF; CDR3nt: TGTGCCAGCAGCTTGGCCATTGGGACTGCCTACAATGAGCAGTTCTTC
v_gene: TRBV7-6; j_gene: TRBJ2-7; len: 18; abundance: .; d_gene: TRBD2; CDR3aa: CASSLVRGLAGSSYEQYF; CDR3nt: TGTGCCAGCAGCTTAGTAAGGGGACTAGCAGGGAGCTCCTACGAGCAGTACTTC
v_gene: TRBV6-4; j_gene: TRBJ2-2; len: 13; abundance: .; d_gene: .; CDR3aa: CASSAGTTGELFF; CDR3nt: TGTGCCAGCAGTGCCGGGACTACCGGGGAGCTGTTTTTT
v_gene: TRBV10-3; j_gene: TRBJ2-3; len: 14; abundance: .; d_gene: .; CDR3aa: CAISESTSSNTQYF; CDR3nt: TGTGCCATCAGTGAGTCAACTAGTTCCAATACGCAGTATTTT
v_gene: TRBV10-2; j_gene: TRBJ1-5; len: 15; abundance: .; d_gene: .; CDR3aa: CASSEVRQLNQPQHF; CDR3nt: TGCGCCAGCAGTGAAGTGCGACAGCTCAATCAGCCCCAGCATTTT
v_gene: TRBV7-3; j_gene: TRBJ2-2; len: 15; abundance: once; d_gene: TRBD2; CDR3aa: CASTLSASGSGELFF; CDR3nt: TGTGCCAGCACTTTGTCTGCTAGCGGGTCCGGGGAGCTGTTTTTT
v_gene: TRBV10-3; j_gene: TRBJ2-2; len: 16; abundance: .; d_gene: TRBD2; CDR3aa: CAIRGIAGETTGELFF; CDR3nt: TGTGCCATCAGAGGTATAGCGGGAGAGACAACCGGGGAGCTGTTTTTT
v_gene: TRBV7-9; j_gene: TRBJ2-3; len: 16; abundance: .; d_gene: TRBD2; CDR3aa: CASSLVSGRGTDTQYF; CDR3nt: TGTGCCAGCAGCTTAGTCAGTGGGAGGGGCACAGATACGCAGTATTTT
v_gene: TRBV14; j_gene: TRBJ1-6; len: 14; abundance: .; d_gene: .; CDR3aa: CASSQEMGLSPLHF; CDR3nt: TGTGCCAGCAGCCAAGAGATGGGGCTGTCACCCCTCCACTTT
v_gene: TRBV19; j_gene: TRBJ2-2; len: 15; abundance: .; d_gene: TRBD1; CDR3aa: CASSIRQGNTGELFF; CDR3nt: TGTGCCAGTAGTATTAGACAGGGGAACACCGGGGAGCTGTTTTTT
v_gene: TRBV3-1/TRBV3-2; j_gene: TRBJ2-7; len: 14; abundance: .; d_gene: .; CDR3aa: CASSQDVASYEQYF; CDR3nt: TGTGCCAGCAGCCAAGATGTGGCCTCCTACGAGCAGTACTTC
v_gene: TRBV5-1; j_gene: TRBJ1-3; len: 15; abundance: .; d_gene: .; CDR3aa: CASSPAGVSGNTIYF; CDR3nt: TGCGCCAGCAGCCCCGCCGGGGTCTCTGGAAACACCATATATTTT
v_gene: TRBV19; j_gene: TRBJ2-2; len: 16; abundance: .; d_gene: TRBD2; CDR3aa: CATQRSGRAETGELFF; CDR3nt: TGTGCCACCCAACGTAGCGGGAGGGCCGAGACCGGGGAGCTGTTTTTT
v_gene: TRBV19; j_gene: TRBJ2-7; len: 16; abundance: .; d_gene: .; CDR3aa: CASSIQRSTDTYEQYF; CDR3nt: TGTGCCAGTAGTATCCAACGATCGACAGATACCTACGAGCAGTACTTC
v_gene: TRBV15; j_gene: TRBJ1-3; len: 19; abundance: .; d_gene: TRBD1; CDR3aa: CATSRDRTGQPFSGNTIYF; CDR3nt: TGTGCCACCAGCAGAGATCGGACAGGGCAACCTTTTTCTGGAAACACCATATATTTT
v_gene: TRBV19; j_gene: TRBJ1-4; len: 14; abundance: .; d_gene: .; CDR3aa: CASSIRQGGGELFF; CDR3nt: TGTGCCAGTAGTATTCGCCAGGGTGGAGGGGAACTGTTTTTT
v_gene: TRBV28; j_gene: TRBJ2-3; len: 15; abundance: .; d_gene: .; CDR3aa: CASSSESGLTDTQYF; CDR3nt: TGTGCCAGCAGCTCGGAAAGCGGGCTCACAGATACGCAGTATTTT
v_gene: TRBV5-5; j_gene: TRBJ2-7; len: 14; abundance: .; d_gene: .; CDR3aa: CASSLAPGSYEQYF; CDR3nt: TGTGCCAGCAGCTTGGCCCCAGGGTCCTACGAGCAGTACTTC
v_gene: TRBV5-1; j_gene: TRBJ2-1; len: 15; abundance: .; d_gene: TRBD2; CDR3aa: CASSSGLAGGNEQFF; CDR3nt: TGCGCCAGCAGCTCGGGACTAGCGGGCGGCAATGAGCAGTTCTTC
v_gene: TRBV3-1/TRBV3-2; j_gene: TRBJ2-7; len: 11; abundance: .; d_gene: .; CDR3aa: CASRARGEQYF; CDR3nt: TGTGCCAGCAGAGCTCGAGGCGAGCAGTACTTC
v_gene: TRBV25-1; j_gene: TRBJ2-7; len: 14; abundance: .; d_gene: .; CDR3aa: CASSERKSPYEQYF; CDR3nt: TGTGCCAGCAGTGAGAGAAAGAGCCCCTACGAGCAGTACTTC
v_gene: TRBV7-9; j_gene: TRBJ2-1; len: 15; abundance: .; d_gene: .; CDR3aa: CASSFFQRTEFEQFF; CDR3nt: TGTGCCAGCAGCTTCTTCCAGCGGACTGAGTTTGAGCAGTTCTTC
v_gene: TRBV19; j_gene: TRBJ2-3; len: 15; abundance: .; d_gene: TRBD2; CDR3aa: CASRGLAGGTDTQYF; CDR3nt: TGTGCCAGTAGGGGACTAGCGGGGGGCACAGATACGCAGTATTTT
v_gene: TRBV30; j_gene: TRBJ1-2; len: 15; abundance: .; d_gene: .; CDR3aa: CAWSDLSRSNYGYTF; CDR3nt: TGTGCCTGGAGTGACCTTAGCCGCTCTAACTATGGCTACACCTTC
v_gene: TRBV19; j_gene: TRBJ2-7; len: 15; abundance: .; d_gene: TRBD2; CDR3aa: CASSIKLAGVYEQYF; CDR3nt: TGTGCCAGTAGTATTAAACTAGCGGGAGTCTACGAGCAGTACTTC
v_gene: TRBV7-6; j_gene: TRBJ2-7; len: 14; abundance: .; d_gene: TRBD2; CDR3aa: CASGKREPPYEQYF; CDR3nt: TGTGCCAGCGGAAAGCGGGAGCCCCCCTACGAGCAGTACTTC
v_gene: TRBV28; j_gene: TRBJ2-7; len: 13; abundance: .; d_gene: TRBD2; CDR3aa: CASRGGRVSEQYF; CDR3nt: TGTGCCAGCAGAGGCGGGAGGGTTAGCGAGCAGTACTTC
v_gene: TRBV5-1; j_gene: TRBJ2-5; len: 14; abundance: once; d_gene: .; CDR3aa: CASSRSTGQETQYF; CDR3nt: TGCGCCAGCAGCCGATCGACAGGCCAAGAGACCCAGTACTTC
v_gene: TRBV28; j_gene: TRBJ2-7; len: 16; abundance: .; d_gene: TRBD2; CDR3aa: CASAWQVGLAVYEQYF; CDR3nt: TGTGCCAGTGCGTGGCAGGTCGGACTAGCGGTCTACGAGCAGTACTTC
v_gene: TRBV19; j_gene: TRBJ1-1; len: 12; abundance: few; d_gene: TRBD1; CDR3aa: CASSIGQGKAFF; CDR3nt: TGTGCCAGTAGTATCGGACAGGGGAAAGCTTTCTTT
v_gene: TRBV28; j_gene: TRBJ1-1; len: 12; abundance: .; d_gene: .; CDR3aa: CASSFGRAEAFF; CDR3nt: TGTGCCAGCAGTTTCGGGCGGGCTGAAGCTTTCTTT
v_gene: TRBV14; j_gene: TRBJ2-1; len: 17; abundance: .; d_gene: TRBD2; CDR3aa: CASSQGVGLAGFNEQFF; CDR3nt: TGTGCCAGCAGCCAAGGGGTCGGACTAGCGGGCTTCAATGAGCAGTTCTTC
v_gene: TRBV2; j_gene: TRBJ2-2; len: 14; abundance: few; d_gene: .; CDR3aa: CASNGGSNTGELFF; CDR3nt: TGTGCCAGCAATGGCGGGTCGAACACCGGGGAGCTGTTTTTT
v_gene: TRBV29-1; j_gene: TRBJ1-5; len: 13; abundance: .; d_gene: TRBD1; CDR3aa: CSVSQGVDQPQHF; CDR3nt: TGCAGCGTTTCACAGGGGGTGGATCAGCCCCAGCATTTT
v_gene: TRBV2; j_gene: TRBJ2-2; len: 15; abundance: .; d_gene: TRBD2; CDR3aa: CASTLAVSNTGELFF; CDR3nt: TGTGCCAGCACACTAGCGGTTTCGAACACCGGGGAGCTGTTTTTT
v_gene: TRBV28; j_gene: TRBJ1-1; len: 11; abundance: .; d_gene: TRBD1; CDR3aa: CASVTGGEAFF; CDR3nt: TGTGCCAGCGTGACAGGGGGTGAAGCTTTCTTT